This T cell receptor (beta chain) originates from a study of CD8 T cells in Susac syndrome (dated by TCRdb to between 2017 and 2020). About the full investigation: The study used repertoire sequencing to test whether antigen drove CD8+ T cell activation and differentiation in Susac syndrome.

CDR1 DFQATT and CDR2 SNEGSKA were looked up in the germline V gene (reference sequence). V was cut back by 3 bases and J by 7 bases, leaving a gap of 16 bases between them. Measured from the cysteine to the phenylalanine, the CDR3 is 14 residues long. The retained sequence is limited to the CDR3, 42 bases, with the frame set at the first base. RNA was extracted using the RNeasy kit, and roughly 0.5 to 1 ug of the RNA was reverse transcribed with random hexamers. The immunoSEQ multiplex PCR assay, covering 54 Vbeta and 13 Jbeta segments, was used to amplify TCR beta CDR3 regions. PCR amplification bias was corrected using a synthetic template baseline for primer optimization and computational correction. In the original analysis: Reads were assigned to V, D and J genes according to IMGT and analyzed in immunoSEQ Analyzer, with only productive sequences retained. Clonality was computed as one minus Shannon entropy normalized by log2 of the number of productive unique sequences. For each patient and control, public and private clones were evaluated among the 100 most prevalent clones. A clone was defined as Susac-specific if it was absent from the healthy and MS cohorts, from some 1,100 published viral clones and from other ImmuneACCESS disease sequences. The public reads were reanalyzed by TCRdb: fastp trimming at Q25, MiXCR alignment, in-frame beta chains only. Each CDR3 protein gets just one entry, which takes the most common genes and DNA from the rows behind it. What appears here as the V and J calls and clone size reflects TCRdb's work, not the paper's. The sample table records some 170,000 distinct CDR3 sequences; about 95% of these occur just once. The top ten hold 0.085% to 0.13% of the sample.

A note on this clonotype: This clone's antigen is unknown. Base quality data are lacking; no much larger clone is found one base away.

General study outcomes and caveats: The number of individuals in the TCR sequencing and HLA analysis was acknowledged as relatively small.

High-throughput TCR beta sequencing profiled peripheral blood CD8+ and CD4+ T cells from healthy donors, Susac syndrome patients and multiple sclerosis patients. The healthy donors served as controls matched for age and sex. Bulk CD8+ and CD4+ T cells were purified by magnetic negative isolation, while CD8+ TEMRA cells were enriched using FACS. Blood was collected in EDTA tubes and processed within 24 hours, with PBMCs isolated through density gradient centrifugation. PBMCs intended for TCR sequencing were frozen in liquid nitrogen and were later thawed in a 37 degrees C water bath. The sorted or isolated CD4+, CD8+ and CD8+ TEMRA cells reached a purity of at least 90%.

The receptor was derived from a human donor in good health. What was sequenced was CD4+ T cells from PBMCs. The V and J genes are TRBV20-1 and TRBJ1-5; the D gene is not confidently resolved. The nucleotides are TGCAGTGCTAGTACGCAGGACCATAAACAGCCCCAGCATTTT. It translates as CSASTQDHKQPQHF.